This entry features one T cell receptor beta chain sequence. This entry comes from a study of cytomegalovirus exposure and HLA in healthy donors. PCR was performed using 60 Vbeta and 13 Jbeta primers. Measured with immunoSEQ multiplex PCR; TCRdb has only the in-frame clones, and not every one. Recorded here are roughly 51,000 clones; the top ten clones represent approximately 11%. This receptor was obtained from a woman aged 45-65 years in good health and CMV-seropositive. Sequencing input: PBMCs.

CDR3 in amino acids: CASSQGEAGVETQYF. As DNA, the CDR3 is TGTGCCAGCAGCCAAGGGGAGGCTGGAGTGGAGACCCAGTACTTC. V usage is TRBV4-2 and J usage is TRBJ2-5; the D gene is possibly TRBD2 (6 bases). CDR1 and CDR2 from the germline V gene are LGHNA and YNFKEQ. The CDR3 totals 15 residues. V was pared by 1 base and J by 5 bases, with 14 bases between.